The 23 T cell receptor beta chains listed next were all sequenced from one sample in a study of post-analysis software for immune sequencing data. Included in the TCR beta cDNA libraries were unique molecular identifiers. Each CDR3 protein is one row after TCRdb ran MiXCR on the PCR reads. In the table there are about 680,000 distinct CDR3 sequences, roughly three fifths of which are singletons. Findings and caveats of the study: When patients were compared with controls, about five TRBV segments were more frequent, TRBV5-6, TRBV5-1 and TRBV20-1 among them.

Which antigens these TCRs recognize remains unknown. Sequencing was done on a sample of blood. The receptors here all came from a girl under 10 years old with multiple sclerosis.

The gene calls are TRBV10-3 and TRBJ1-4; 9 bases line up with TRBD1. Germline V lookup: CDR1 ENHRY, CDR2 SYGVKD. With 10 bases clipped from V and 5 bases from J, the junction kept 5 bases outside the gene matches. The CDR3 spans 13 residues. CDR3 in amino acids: CATRTGENEKLFF. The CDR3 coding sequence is TGTGCCACCAGGACAGGGGAAAATGAAAAACTGTTTTTT.

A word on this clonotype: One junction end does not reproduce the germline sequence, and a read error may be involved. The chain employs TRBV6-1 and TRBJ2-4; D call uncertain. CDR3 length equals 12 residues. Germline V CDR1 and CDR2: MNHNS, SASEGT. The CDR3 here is CASTVAKNIRYF. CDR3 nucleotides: TGTGCCAGCACGGTAGCCAAAAACATTCGGTACTTC.

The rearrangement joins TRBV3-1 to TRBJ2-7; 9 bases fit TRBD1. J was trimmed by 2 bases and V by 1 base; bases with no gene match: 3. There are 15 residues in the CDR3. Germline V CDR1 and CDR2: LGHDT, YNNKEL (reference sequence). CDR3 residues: CASSQGGQGPYEQYF. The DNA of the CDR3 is TGTGCCAGCAGCCAAGGGGGACAGGGCCCCTACGAGCAGTACTTC.

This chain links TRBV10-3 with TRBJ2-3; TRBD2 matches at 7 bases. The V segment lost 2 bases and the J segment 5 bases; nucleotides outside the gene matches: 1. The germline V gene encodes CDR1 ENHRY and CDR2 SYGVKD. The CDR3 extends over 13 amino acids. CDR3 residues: CAISEIAGDTQYF. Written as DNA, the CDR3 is TGTGCCATCAGTGAGATAGCGGGAGATACGCAGTATTTT.

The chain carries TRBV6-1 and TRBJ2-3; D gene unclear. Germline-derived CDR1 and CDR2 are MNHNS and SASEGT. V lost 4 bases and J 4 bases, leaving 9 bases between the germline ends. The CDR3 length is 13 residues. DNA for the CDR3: TGTGCCAGCAGTGGGCGCGGCCCAGATACGCAGTATTTT. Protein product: CASSGRGPDTQYF.

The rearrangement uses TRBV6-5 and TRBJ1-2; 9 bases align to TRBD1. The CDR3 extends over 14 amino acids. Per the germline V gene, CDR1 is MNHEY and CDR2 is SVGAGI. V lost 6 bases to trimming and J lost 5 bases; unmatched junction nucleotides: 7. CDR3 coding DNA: TGTGCCAGCAGAACACCGGGACAGGGTTATGGCTACACCTTC. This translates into CASRTPGQGYGYTF.

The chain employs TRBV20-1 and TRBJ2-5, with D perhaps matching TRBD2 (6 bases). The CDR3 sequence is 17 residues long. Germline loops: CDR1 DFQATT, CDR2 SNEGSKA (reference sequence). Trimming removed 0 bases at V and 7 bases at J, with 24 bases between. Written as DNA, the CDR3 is TGCAGTGCTAGAGATAGTGGTTCTTCTGCGGGAATGGGGACCCAGTACTTC. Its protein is CSARDSGSSAGMGTQYF.

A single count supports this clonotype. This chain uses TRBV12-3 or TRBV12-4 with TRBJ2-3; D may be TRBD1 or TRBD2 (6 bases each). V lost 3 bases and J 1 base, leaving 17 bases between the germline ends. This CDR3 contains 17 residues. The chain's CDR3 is CASSFCTGGKCTDTQYF. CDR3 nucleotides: TGTGCCAGCAGTTTTTGTACCGGGGGCAAATGCACAGATACGCAGTATTTT.

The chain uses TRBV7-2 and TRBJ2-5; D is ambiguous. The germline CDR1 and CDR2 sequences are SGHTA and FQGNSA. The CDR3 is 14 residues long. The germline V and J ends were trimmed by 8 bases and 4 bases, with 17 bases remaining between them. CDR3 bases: TGTGCCAGCTTACCAGTTGTTAGGGCAGAGACCCAGTACTTC. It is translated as CASLPVVRAETQYF.

The CDR3 protein is CATSDAVDSYGGNTQYF. The CDR3 bases are TGTGCCACCAGTGACGCCGTGGACAGCTACGGCGGGAATACGCAGTATTTT. V is TRBV24-1 and J is TRBJ2-3; the D call may be TRBD1 or TRBD2 (6 bases each). Germline-derived CDR1 and CDR2 are KGHDR and SFDVKD. The CDR3 extends over 17 amino acids. Trimming pared 4 bases from V and 7 bases from J, leaving 23 bases between.

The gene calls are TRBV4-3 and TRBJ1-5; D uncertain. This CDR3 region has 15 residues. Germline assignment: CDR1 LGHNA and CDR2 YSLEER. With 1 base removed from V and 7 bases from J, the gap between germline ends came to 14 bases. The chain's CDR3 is CASSQGLLRSQPQHF. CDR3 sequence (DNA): TGCGCCAGCAGCCAAGGGCTTCTACGCTCCCAGCCCCAGCATTTT.

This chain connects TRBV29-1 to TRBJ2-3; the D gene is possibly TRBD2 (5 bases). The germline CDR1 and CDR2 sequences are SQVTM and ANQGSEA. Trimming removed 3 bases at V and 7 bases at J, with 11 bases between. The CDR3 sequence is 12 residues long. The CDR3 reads CSVEEAEHTQYF. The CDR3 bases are TGCAGCGTTGAGGAAGCGGAACATACGCAGTATTTT.

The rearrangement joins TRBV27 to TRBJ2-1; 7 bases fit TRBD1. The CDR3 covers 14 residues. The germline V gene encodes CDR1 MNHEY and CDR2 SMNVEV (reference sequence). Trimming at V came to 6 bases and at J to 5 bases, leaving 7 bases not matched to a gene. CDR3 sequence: CASRLGTVNNEQFF. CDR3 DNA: TGTGCCAGCAGGCTCGGGACAGTCAACAATGAGCAGTTCTTC.

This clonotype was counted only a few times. The CDR3 DNA follows: TGCGCCAGCAGCGATCATAGCGGATACAATGAGCAGTTCTTC. Residues: CASSDHSGYNEQFF. The V call is TRBV10-1, the J call TRBJ2-1; D may be TRBD2 (6 bases). The CDR3 has 14 residues. Deletions cut 6 bases from V and 4 bases from J, with 13 bases between. Germline assignment: CDR1 WNHNN and CDR2 SYGVQD (reference sequence).

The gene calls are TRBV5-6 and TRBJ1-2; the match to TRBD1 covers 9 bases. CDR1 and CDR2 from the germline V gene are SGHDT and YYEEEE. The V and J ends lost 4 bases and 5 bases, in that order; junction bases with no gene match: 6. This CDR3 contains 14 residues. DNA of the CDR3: TGTGCCAGCAGCAGCGGACAGGGGAAGTATGGCTACACCTTC. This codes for CASSSGQGKYGYTF.

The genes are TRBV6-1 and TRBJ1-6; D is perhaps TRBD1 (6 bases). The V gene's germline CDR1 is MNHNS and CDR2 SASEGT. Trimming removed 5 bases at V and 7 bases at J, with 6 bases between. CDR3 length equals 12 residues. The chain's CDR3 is CASSQGNSPLHF. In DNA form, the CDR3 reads TGTGCCAGCAGTCAGGGGAATTCACCCCTCCACTTT.

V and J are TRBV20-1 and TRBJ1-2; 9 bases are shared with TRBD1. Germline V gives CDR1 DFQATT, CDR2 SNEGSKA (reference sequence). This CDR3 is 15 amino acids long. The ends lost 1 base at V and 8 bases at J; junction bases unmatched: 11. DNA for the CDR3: TGCAGTGCTAGAGGACAGGGGGTCCCTGGAATGGGCTACACCTTC. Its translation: CSARGQGVPGMGYTF.

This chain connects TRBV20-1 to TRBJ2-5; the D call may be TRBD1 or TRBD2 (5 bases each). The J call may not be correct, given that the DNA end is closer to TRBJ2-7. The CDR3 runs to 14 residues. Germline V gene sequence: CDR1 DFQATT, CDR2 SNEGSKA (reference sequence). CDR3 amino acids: CSASGLGTDYEQYF. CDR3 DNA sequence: TGCAGTGCTAGCGGACTCGGGACGGACTACGAGCAGTACTTC.

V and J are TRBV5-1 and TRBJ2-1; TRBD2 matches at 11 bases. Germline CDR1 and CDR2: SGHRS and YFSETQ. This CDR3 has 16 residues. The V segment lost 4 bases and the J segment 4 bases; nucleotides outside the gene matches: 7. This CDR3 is CASSLLLAGDYNEQFF. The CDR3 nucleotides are TGCGCCAGCAGCCTCCTACTAGCGGGGGATTACAATGAGCAGTTCTTC.

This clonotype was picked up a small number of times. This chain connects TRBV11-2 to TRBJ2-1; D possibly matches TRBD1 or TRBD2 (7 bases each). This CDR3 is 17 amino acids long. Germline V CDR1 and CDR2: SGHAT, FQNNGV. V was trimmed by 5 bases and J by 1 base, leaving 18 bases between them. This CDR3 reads CASSQGVGGESYNEQFF. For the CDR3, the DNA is TGTGCCAGCAGCCAGGGGGTAGGGGGGGAGTCCTACAATGAGCAGTTCTTC.

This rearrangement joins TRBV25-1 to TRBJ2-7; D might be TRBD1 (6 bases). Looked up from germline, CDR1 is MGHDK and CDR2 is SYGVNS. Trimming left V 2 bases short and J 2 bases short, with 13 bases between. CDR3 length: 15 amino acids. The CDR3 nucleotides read TGTGCCAGCAGTGAAGCTAACAGGGCACCCTACGAGCAGTACTTC. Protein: CASSEANRAPYEQYF.

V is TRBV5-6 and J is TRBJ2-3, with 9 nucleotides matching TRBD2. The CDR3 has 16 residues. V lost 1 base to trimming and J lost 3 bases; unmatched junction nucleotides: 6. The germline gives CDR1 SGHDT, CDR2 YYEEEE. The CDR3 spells CASSLSASGKTDTQYF. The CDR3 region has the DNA TGTGCCAGCAGCTTGTCCGCTAGCGGGAAAACAGATACGCAGTATTTT.

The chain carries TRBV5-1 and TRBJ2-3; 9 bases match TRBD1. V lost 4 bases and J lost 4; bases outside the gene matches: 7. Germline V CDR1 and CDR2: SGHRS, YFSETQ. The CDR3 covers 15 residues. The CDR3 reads CASSEGQGRADTQYF. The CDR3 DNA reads TGCGCCAGCAGCGAGGGACAGGGTCGGGCAGATACGCAGTATTTT.